This T cell receptor (beta chain) was obtained from a study of response to subunit inactivated influenza vaccine listed by TCRdb under 2018. Turning to the overall study: Deep quantitative T cell receptor repertoire profiling was used in the study to track responses to a trivalent subunit inactivated influenza vaccine.

Note on this clonotype: Its recognized antigen is unknown. One base away there is no much larger clone; base qualities are not given.

Study-level results and caveats: The authors suggested that each seasonal influenza vaccination may recruit only a limited number of new T cells.

Libraries were made using RT-PCR. The listed sequencing device is Illumina HiSeq 2500. The public reads were reanalyzed by TCRdb: fastp trimming at Q25, MiXCR alignment, in-frame beta chains only. Rows with one shared CDR3 protein collapse into an entry with the most common genes and DNA. The sample table holds about 570,000 distinct CDR3 sequences, of which around 11% were seen once. Of the sample, approximately 10% falls within the top ten clones. CDR3 length: 16 amino acids, cysteine to phenylalanine. The sequence is cut down to CDR3 DNA, 48 bases in frame from base 1. CDR1 and CDR2 were assigned from the germline V gene as ENHRY and SYGVKD. V is reduced by 3 bases and J by 6 bases, leaving a spacing of 20 bases between them. The same data also contributed to another study, on T cells expressing NK-cell markers. That second publication adds: TCR beta cDNA libraries were prepared using 5'RACE template switching, which introduced a universal primer site and unique molecular identifiers. TCR beta-chain repertoires were profiled in sorted CD3+CD56+NKG2C+, CD3+CD56+NKG2C- and CD3+CD56-NKG2C+ T-cell subsets from seven or eight donors. Among the eight sequenced donors, seven were HCMV-seropositive and one was HCMV-seronegative. In several experiments an anti-gammadeltaTCR antibody was added to restrict sorting to alphabetaTCR-expressing T cells. For several donors, the dominant CD3+CD56+NKG2C+ clonotypes were among the top 10 CD8+ clonotypes and accounted for about 1.0-7.5% of CD8+ T cells. Those dominant clonotypes were again the most abundant among CD3+CD56-NKG2C+ cells in a few donors, at about 25-65%. Whether the expanded NKG2C-expressing T cell clones were specific for HCMV antigens remained unclear. Randomly selected healthy volunteers, three men and five women, were used as the eight sequenced donors. HCMV serostatus was determined by detecting HCMV-specific IgG in serum with a commercial ELISA kit. Peripheral blood mononuclear cells were isolated from blood by Ficoll density gradient centrifugation. For a handful of donors, bulk peripheral blood T-cell repertoires were also sequenced from unsorted PBMC. cDNA synthesis was primed from the TCR beta constant segment and was followed by two successive PCR amplification steps. Sequencing of the libraries produced 2 x 150 bp reads on Illumina HiSeq 2000/2500, MiSeq or NextSeq. MIGEC handled demultiplexing of the reads and grouping by UMI, while MiTCR was used to assemble and quantify clonotypes. To exclude erroneous sequences, only TCR cDNA sequences supported by at least two reads were retained. Downstream repertoire analysis used the tcR package, and clonotypes were matched across fractions by CDR3 nucleotide sequence plus V segment. Antigen specificity was annotated against VDJdb with VDJmatch, allowing one amino acid substitution in CDR3.

The sequence derives from a man aged 45-60 years who received an inactivated influenza vaccine. Donor details come from another sample of the same person, matched by shared clones. The sample in question was PBMCs from blood, obtained on the day of vaccination. The chain links TRBV10-3 with TRBJ1-2; perhaps TRBD1 is the D gene, with 5 bases matching. Here is the DNA: TGTGCCATCAGTGAAGGGCAGGGATACGCTTTGGATGGCTACACCTTC. Protein translation: CAISEGQGYALDGYTF.